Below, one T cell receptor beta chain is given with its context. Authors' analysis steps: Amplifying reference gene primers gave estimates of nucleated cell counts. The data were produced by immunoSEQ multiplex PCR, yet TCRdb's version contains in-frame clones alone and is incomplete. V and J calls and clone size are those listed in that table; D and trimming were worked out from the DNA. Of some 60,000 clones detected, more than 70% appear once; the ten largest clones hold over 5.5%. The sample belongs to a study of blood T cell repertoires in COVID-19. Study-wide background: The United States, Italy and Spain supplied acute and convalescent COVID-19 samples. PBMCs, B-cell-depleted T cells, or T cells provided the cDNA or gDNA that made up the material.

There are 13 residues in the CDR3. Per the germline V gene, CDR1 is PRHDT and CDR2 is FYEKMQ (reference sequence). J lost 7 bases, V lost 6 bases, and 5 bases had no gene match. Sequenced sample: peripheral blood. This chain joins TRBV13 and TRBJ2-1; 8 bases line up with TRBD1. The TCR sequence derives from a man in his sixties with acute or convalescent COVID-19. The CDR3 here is CASRHTGGNEQFF. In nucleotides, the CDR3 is TGTGCCAGCAGGCACACAGGGGGGAATGAGCAGTTCTTC.